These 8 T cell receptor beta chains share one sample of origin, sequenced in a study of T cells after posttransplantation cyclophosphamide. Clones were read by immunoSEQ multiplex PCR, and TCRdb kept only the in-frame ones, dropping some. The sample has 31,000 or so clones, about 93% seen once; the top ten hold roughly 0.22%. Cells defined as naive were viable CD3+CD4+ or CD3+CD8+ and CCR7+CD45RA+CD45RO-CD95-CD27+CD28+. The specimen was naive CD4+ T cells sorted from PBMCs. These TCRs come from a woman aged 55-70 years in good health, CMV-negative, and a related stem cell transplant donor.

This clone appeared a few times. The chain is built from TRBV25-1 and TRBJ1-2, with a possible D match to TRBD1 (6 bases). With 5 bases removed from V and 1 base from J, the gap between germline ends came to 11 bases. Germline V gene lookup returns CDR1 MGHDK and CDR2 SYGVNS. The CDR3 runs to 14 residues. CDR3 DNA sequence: TGTGCCAGCAGTCGGTCGGGACATAACTATGGCTACACCTTC. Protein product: CASSRSGHNYGYTF.

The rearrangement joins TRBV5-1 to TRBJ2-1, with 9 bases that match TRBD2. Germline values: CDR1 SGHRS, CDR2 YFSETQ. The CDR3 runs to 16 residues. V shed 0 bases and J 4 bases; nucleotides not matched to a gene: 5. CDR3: CASSLEGAGGYNEQFF. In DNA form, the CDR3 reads TGCGCCAGCAGCTTGGAAGGAGCGGGAGGTTACAATGAGCAGTTCTTC.

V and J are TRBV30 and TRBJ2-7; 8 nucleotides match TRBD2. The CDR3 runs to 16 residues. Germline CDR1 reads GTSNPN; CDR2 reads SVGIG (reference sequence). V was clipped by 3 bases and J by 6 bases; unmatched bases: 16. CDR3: CAWSPSLLAGPSEQYF. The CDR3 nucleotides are TGTGCCTGGAGCCCATCCCTGCTAGCGGGTCCTTCCGAGCAGTACTTC.

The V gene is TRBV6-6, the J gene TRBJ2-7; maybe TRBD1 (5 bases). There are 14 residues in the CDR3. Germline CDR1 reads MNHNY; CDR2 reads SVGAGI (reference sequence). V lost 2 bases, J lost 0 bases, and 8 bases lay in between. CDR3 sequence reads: CASSYHRPSYEQYF. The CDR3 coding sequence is TGTGCCAGCAGTTACCACAGGCCCTCCTACGAGCAGTACTTC.

The CDR3 DNA reads TGTGCCAGCAGCCAGGACACTGGCTACGAGCAGTACTTC. This gives the protein CASSQDTGYEQYF. The chain couples TRBV7-2 to TRBJ2-7; weak D call: TRBD1 (5 bases). V was trimmed by 5 bases and J by 3 bases, leaving 11 bases between them. Germline loops: CDR1 SGHTA, CDR2 FQGNSA. This CDR3 spans 13 amino acids.

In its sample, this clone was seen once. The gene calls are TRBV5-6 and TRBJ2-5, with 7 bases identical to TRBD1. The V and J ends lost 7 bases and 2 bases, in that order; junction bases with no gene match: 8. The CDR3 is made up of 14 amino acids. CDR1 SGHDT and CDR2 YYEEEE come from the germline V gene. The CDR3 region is CASFLWDRQETQYF. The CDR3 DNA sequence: TGTGCCAGCTTCCTATGGGACAGACAAGAGACCCAGTACTTC. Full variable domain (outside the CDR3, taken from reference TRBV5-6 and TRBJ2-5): DAGVTQSPTHLIKTRGQQVTLRCSPKSGHDTVSWYQQALGQGPQFIFQYYEEEERQRGNFPDRFSGHQFPNYSSELNVNALLLGDSALYLCASFLWDRQETQYFGPGTRLLVL.

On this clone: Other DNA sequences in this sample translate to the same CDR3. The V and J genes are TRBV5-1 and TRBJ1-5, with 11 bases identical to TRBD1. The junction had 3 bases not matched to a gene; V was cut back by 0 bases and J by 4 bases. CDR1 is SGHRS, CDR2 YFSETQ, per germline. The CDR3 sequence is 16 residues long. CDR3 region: CASSLGGTGGNQPQHF. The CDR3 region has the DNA TGCGCCAGCAGCTTGGGGGGGACAGGGGGAAATCAGCCCCAGCATTTT.

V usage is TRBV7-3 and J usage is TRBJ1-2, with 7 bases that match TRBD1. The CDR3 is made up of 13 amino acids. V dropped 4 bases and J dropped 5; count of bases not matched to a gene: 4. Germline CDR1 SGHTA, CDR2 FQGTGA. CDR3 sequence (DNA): TGTGCCAGCAGCTCCGGGACAGTTTATGGCTACACCTTC. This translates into CASSSGTVYGYTF.